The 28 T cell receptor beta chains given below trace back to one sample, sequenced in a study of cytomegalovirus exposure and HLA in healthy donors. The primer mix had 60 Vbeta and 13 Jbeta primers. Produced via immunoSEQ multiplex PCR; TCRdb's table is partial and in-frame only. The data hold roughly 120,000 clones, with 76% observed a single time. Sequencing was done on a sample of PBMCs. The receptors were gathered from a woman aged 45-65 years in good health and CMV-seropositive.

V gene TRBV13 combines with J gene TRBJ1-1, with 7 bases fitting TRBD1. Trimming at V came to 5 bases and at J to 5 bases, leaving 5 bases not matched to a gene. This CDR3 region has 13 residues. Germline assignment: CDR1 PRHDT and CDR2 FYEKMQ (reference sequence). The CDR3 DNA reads TGTGCCAGCAGCAGGGGGCTCAAAACTGAAGCTTTCTTT. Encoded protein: CASSRGLKTEAFF.

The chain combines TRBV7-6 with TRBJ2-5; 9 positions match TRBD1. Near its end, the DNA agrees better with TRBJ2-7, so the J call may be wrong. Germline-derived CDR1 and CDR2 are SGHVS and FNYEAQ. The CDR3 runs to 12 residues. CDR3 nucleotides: TGTGCCAGCAGCTCGACAGGGGGCGAGCAGTACTTC. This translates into CASSSTGGEQYF.

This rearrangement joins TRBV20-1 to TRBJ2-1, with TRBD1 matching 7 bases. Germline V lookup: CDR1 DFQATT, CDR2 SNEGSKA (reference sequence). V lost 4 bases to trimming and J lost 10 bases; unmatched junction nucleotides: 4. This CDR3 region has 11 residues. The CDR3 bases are TGCAGTGCTACTCAGGGGGTAGAGCAGTTCTTC. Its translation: CSATQGVEQFF.

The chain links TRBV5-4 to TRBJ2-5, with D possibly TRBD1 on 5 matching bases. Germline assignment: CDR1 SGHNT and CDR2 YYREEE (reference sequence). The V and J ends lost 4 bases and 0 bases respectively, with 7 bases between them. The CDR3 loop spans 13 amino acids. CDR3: CASSRTYQETQYF. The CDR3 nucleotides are TGTGCCAGCAGCCGGACATACCAAGAGACCCAGTACTTC.

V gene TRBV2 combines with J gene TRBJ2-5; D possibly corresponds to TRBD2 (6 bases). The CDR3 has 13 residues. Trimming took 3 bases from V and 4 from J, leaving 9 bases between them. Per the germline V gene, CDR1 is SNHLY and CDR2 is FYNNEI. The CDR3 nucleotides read TGTGCCAGCAGTGAGGACGGGGGAGAGACCCAGTACTTC. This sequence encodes CASSEDGGETQYF.

The CDR3 DNA follows: TGTGCCAGCAGCTTAACGGGGGACTGGTCTAGCACAGATACGCAGTATTTT. Translated, it gives CASSLTGDWSSTDTQYF. The chain joins TRBV7-3 to TRBJ2-3, with D maybe TRBD2 (6 bases). Germline loops: CDR1 SGHTA, CDR2 FQGTGA. This CDR3 has 17 residues. V lost 0 bases and J 0 bases, leaving 13 bases between the germline ends.

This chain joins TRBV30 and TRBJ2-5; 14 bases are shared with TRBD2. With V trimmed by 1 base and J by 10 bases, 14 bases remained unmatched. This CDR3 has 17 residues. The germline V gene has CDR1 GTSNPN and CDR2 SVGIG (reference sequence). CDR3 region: CAWSGLAGGPRGVGQYF. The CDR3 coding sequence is TGTGCCTGGAGTGGACTAGCGGGAGGGCCTCGGGGAGTCGGCCAGTACTTC.

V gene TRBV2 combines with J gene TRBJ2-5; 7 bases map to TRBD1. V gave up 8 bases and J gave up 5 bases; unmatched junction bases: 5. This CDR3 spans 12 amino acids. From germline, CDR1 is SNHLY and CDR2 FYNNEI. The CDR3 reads CASAQGDETQYF. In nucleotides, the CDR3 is TGTGCCAGCGCTCAGGGGGATGAGACCCAGTACTTC.

The CDR3 DNA follows: TGCGCCAGCAGCCAAGAAGCGGGGGCAAACAATGAGCAGTTCTTC. Protein: CASSQEAGANNEQFF. The chain uses TRBV4-3 and TRBJ2-1; 8 bases align to TRBD2. V lost 0 bases, J lost 5 bases, and 3 bases stayed unmatched. CDR1 is LGHNA, CDR2 YSLEER, per germline. The CDR3 loop spans 15 amino acids.

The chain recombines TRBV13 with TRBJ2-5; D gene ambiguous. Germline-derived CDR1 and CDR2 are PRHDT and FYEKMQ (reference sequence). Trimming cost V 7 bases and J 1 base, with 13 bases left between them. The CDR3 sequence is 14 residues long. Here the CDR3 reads CASTRGRLQETQYF. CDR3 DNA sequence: TGTGCCAGCACCCGAGGCCGTCTCCAAGAGACCCAGTACTTC. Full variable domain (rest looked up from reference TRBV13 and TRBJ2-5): AAGVIQSPRHLIKEKRETATLKCYPIPRHDTVYWYQQGPGQDPQFLISFYEKMQSDKGSIPDRFSAQQFSDYHSELNMSSLELGDSALYFCASTRGRLQETQYFGPGTRLLVL.

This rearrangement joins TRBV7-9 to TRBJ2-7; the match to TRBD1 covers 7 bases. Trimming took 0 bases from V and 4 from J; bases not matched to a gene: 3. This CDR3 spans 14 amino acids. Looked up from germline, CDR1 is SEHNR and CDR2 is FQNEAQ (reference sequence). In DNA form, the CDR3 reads TGTGCCAGCAGCTTAGCGACAGGGCGTTACGAGCAGTACTTC. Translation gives CASSLATGRYEQYF.

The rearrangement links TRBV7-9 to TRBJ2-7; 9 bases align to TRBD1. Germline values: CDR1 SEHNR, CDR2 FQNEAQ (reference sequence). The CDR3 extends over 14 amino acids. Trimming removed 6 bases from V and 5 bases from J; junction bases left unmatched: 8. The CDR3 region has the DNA TGTGCCAGCAGTTGGGGACAGGGAACACACGAGCAGTACTTC. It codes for CASSWGQGTHEQYF.

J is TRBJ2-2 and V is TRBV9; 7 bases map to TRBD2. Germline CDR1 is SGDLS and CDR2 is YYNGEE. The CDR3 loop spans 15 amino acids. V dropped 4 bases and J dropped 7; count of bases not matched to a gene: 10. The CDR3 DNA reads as TGTGCCAGCAGCCGCGGACGGGCGGGAGACGGGGAGCTGTTTTTT. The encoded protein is CASSRGRAGDGELFF.

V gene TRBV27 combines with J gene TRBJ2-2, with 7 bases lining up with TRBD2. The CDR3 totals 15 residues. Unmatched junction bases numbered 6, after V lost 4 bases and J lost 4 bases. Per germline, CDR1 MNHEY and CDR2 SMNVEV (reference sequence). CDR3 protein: CASSSPSSGTGELFF. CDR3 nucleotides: TGTGCCAGCAGTTCACCTTCTAGCGGCACCGGGGAGCTGTTTTTT.

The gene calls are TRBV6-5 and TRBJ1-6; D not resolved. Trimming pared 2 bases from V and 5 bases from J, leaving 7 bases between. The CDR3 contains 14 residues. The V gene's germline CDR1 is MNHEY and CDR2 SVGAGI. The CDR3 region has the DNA TGTGCCAGCAGTTACATGTCAGATAATTCACCCCTCCACTTT. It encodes CASSYMSDNSPLHF.

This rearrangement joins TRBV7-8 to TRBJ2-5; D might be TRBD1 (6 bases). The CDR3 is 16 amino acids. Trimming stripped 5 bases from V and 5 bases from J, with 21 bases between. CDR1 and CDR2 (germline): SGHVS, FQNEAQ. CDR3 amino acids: CASSPIPGRGTETQYF. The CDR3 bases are TGTGCCAGCAGCCCAATTCCGGGCAGGGGCACGGAGACCCAGTACTTC.

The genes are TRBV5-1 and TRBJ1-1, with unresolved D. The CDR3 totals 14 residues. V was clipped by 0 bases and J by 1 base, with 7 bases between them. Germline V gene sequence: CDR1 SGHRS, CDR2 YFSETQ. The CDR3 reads CASSLGVRNTEAFF. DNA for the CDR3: TGCGCCAGCAGCTTGGGAGTGAGGAACACTGAAGCTTTCTTT.

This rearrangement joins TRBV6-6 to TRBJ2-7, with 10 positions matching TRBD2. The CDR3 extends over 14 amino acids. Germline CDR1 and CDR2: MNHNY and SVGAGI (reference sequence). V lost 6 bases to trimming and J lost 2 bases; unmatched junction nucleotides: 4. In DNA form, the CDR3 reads TGTGCCAGCAGACCGCTAGCGGGAGCCTACGAGCAGTACTTC. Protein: CASRPLAGAYEQYF.

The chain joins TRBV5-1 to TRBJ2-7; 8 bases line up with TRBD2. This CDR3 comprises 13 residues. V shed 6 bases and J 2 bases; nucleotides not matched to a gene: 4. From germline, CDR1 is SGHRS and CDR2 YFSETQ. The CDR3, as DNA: TGCGCCAGCAAGCCTAGCGGGCCCTACGAGCAGTACTTC. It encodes CASKPSGPYEQYF.

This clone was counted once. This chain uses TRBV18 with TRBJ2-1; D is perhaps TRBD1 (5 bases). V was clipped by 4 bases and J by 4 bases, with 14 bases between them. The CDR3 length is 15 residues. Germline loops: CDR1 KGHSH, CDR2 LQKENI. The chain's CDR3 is CASSRKQERYNEQFF. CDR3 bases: TGTGCCAGCTCACGCAAACAGGAGAGGTACAATGAGCAGTTCTTC. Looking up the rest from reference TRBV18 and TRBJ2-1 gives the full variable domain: NAGVMQNPRHLVRRRGQEARLRCSPMKGHSHVYWYRQLPEEGLKFMVYLQKENIIDESGMPKERFSAEFPKEGPSILRIQQVVRGDSAAYFCASSRKQERYNEQFFGPGTRLTVL.

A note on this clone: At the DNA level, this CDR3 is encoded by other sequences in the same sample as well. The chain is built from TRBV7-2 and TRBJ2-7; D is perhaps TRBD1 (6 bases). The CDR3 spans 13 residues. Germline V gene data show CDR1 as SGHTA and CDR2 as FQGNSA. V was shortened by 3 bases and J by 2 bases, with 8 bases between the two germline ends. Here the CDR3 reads CASSLGATYEQYF. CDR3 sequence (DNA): TGTGCCAGCAGCTTGGGGGCGACCTACGAGCAGTACTTC.

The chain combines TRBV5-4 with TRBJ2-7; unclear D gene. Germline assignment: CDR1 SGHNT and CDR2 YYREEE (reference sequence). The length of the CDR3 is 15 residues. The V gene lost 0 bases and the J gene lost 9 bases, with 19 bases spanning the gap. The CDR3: CASSLDGHIPRGQYF. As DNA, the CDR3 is TGTGCCAGCAGCTTGGACGGCCATATCCCCCGAGGGCAGTACTTC.

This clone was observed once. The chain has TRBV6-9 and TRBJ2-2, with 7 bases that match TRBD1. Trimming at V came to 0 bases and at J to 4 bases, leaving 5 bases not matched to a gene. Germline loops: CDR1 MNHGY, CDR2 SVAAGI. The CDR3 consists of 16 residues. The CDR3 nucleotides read TGTGCCAGCAGTTATTCTCTGACAGGGATCACCGGGGAGCTGTTTTTT. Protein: CASSYSLTGITGELFF.

CDR3 in DNA: TGTGCCAGCTCACCACCGATTCGGGGCAGGGGGGCCAAAAACATTCAGTACTTC. Protein product: CASSPPIRGRGAKNIQYF. The rearrangement uses TRBV18 and TRBJ2-4, with 7 bases identical to TRBD1. Germline V gene data show CDR1 as KGHSH and CDR2 as LQKENI. J gave up 1 base and V 0 bases, and 9 bases lay outside the gene matches. The CDR3 totals 18 residues.

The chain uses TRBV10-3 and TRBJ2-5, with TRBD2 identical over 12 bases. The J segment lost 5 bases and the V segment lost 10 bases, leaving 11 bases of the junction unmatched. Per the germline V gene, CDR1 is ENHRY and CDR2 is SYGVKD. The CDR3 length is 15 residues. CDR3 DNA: TGTGCCACTCGGACTAGCGGGAACTTGGCGGAGACCCAGTACTTC. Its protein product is CATRTSGNLAETQYF.

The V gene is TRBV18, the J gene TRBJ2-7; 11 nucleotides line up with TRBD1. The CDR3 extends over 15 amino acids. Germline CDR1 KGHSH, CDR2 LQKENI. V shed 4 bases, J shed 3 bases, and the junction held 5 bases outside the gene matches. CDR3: CASSQGQGASYEQYF. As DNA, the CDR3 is TGTGCCAGCTCACAAGGACAGGGGGCTAGCTACGAGCAGTACTTC.

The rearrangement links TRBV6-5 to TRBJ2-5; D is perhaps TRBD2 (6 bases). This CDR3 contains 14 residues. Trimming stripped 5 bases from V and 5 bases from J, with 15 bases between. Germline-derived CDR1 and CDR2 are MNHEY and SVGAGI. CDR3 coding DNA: TGTGCCAGCAGTCCCCAGGGAGGCCCGGAGACCCAGTACTTC. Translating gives CASSPQGGPETQYF.

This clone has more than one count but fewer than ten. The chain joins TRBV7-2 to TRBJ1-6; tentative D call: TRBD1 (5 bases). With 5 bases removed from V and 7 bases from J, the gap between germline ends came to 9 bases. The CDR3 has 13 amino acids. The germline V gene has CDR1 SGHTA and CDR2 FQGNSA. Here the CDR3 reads CASSLRQNSPLHF. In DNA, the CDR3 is TGTGCCAGCAGCCTACGACAGAATTCACCCCTCCACTTT. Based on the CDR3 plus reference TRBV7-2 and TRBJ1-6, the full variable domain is GAGVSQSPSNKVTEKGKDVELRCDPISGHTALYWYRQSLGQGLEFLIYFQGNSAPDKSGLPSDRFSAERTGGSVSTLTIQRTQQEDSAVYLCASSLRQNSPLHFGNGTRLTVT.